The rows below give T cell receptor beta chains drawn from one sample of a study of T-cell memory formation after mild COVID-19. TCRdb passed the 5' RACE reads through MiXCR, listing each CDR3 protein once. The table records some 200,000 distinct CDR3 sequences, around 8.8% of them present only once. Sequences were obtained from PBMCs or a T cell subset sorted from them (not recorded which). The receptors originated from a man aged 18 to 35 who had mild COVID-19 (a few samples of this study predate the infection). Cell type and time point are not known. Both conserved end residues are part of each CDR3. A D gene is named only where the DNA matches it firmly. Expanded clones get a size class; other rows say once, few or many, or leave the size out.

>TRBJ2-3|15|few|TRBD1|TRBV29-1
CSVPIWDRGTDTQYF
TGCAGCGTTCCTATTTGGGACAGGGGTACAGATACGCAGTATTTT
>TRBJ1-1|14|few|.|TRBV20-1
CSARRGAQNTEAFF
TGCAGTGCTAGACGGGGGGCCCAGAACACTGAAGCTTTCTTT
>TRBJ1-5|14|few|TRBD1|TRBV2
CASNGVRGNQPQHF
TGTGCCAGCAATGGGGTCAGGGGGAATCAGCCCCAGCATTTT
>TRBJ2-1|15|.|.|TRBV11-2
CASSLVVLSYNEQFF
TGTGCCAGCAGCTTAGTGGTGTTATCCTACAATGAGCAGTTCTTC
>TRBJ1-1|13|.|TRBD1|TRBV5-4
CASSSGQGIEAFF
TGTGCCAGCAGCTCGGGACAGGGTATTGAAGCTTTCTTT
>TRBJ2-3|15|.|.|TRBV6-5
CASSYSVAVTDTQYF
TGTGCCAGCAGTTACTCGGTGGCAGTCACAGATACGCAGTATTTT
>TRBJ1-2|15|.|TRBD1|TRBV7-2
CASSLVGTGGGGYTF
TGTGCCAGCAGCCTCGTAGGGACAGGGGGCGGAGGCTACACCTTC
>TRBJ1-4|15|.|.|TRBV5-1
CASSLGQGNNEKLFF
TGCGCCAGCAGCTTGGGGCAGGGAAATAATGAAAAACTGTTTTTT
>TRBJ2-6|15|many|.|TRBV12-3/TRBV12-4
CASSLRGGGANVLTF
TGTGCCAGCAGCCTAAGGGGAGGTGGGGCCAACGTCCTGACTTTC
>TRBJ1-5|14|few|TRBD1|TRBV12-3/TRBV12-4
CASSAQGARQTQHF
TGTGCCAGCAGTGCACAGGGGGCACGGCAGACCCAGCATTTT
>TRBJ2-3|15|.|.|TRBV6-5
CASSPHATDTDTQYF
TGTGCCAGCAGTCCTCATGCGACAGACACAGATACGCAGTATTTT
>TRBJ2-3|13|few|.|TRBV9
CASSVEGQIVQYF
TGTGCCAGCAGCGTAGAGGGGCAGATTGTGCAGTATTTT
>TRBJ1-1|14|.|.|TRBV12-3/TRBV12-4
CASSLEGGGGEAFF
TGTGCCAGCAGTTTGGAAGGGGGGGGCGGTGAAGCTTTCTTT
>TRBJ2-3|17|.|.|TRBV4-2
CASSALSGWTTADTQYF
TGTGCCAGCAGCGCCCTGTCGGGTTGGACTACAGCAGATACGCAGTATTTT
>TRBJ1-4|16|.|.|TRBV20-1
CSAFDRTGRGREKLFF
TGCAGTGCTTTTGACAGGACGGGCCGAGGACGCGAAAAACTGTTTTTT
>TRBJ1-2|13|.|TRBD1|TRBV5-1
CASSTEGADGYTF
TGCGCCAGCAGCACCGAGGGGGCGGATGGCTACACCTTC
>TRBJ2-3|14|few|TRBD1|TRBV24-1
CATSEAGQGDTQYF
TGTGCCACCAGTGAAGCGGGACAGGGGGATACGCAGTATTTT